The sequence of this TCR beta chain was determined in a study of cytomegalovirus exposure and HLA in healthy donors. Looking at the study overall: The same platform was used for the approximately 110 validation repertoires and the approximately 670 first-cohort repertoires, a later analysis reported. Study results and limitations: With high specificity and sensitivity, the classifier reportedly diagnosed cytomegalovirus status. Rarity held for most TCR sequences, but there were some public TCRs that occurred in many donors.

The repertoire was sequenced with immunoSEQ multiplex PCR; TCRdb's copy has only in-frame clones and lacks some. The profile shows 140,000 or so clones, 90% to 95% of them singletons. The CDR3 is 11 amino acids. Germline V gene sequence: CDR1 MNHNS, CDR2 SASEGT. The donors were part of the validation cohort, which consisted of approximately 110 subjects and was separate from the first cohort of about 670 subjects. Turning to this clone: The antigen is unknown. One end of the junction fails to match germline, which may point to a read error.

This sequence was found in a man aged 18 to 35 in good health and CMV-seronegative. The chain has TRBV6-1 and TRBJ2-1; no reliable D call. The sample comprised PBMCs. The CDR3 nucleotides are TGTGCCAGCAGTGACCGGCTAGACTCGATCTTC. Translating it yields CASSDRLDSIF.